Below are 27 T cell receptor beta chains sequenced from a single sample in a study of Graves' ophthalmopathy and Graves' hyperthyroidism. Amplifying from RNA transcripts, the study obtained TCR beta CDR3 regions. Second-round multiplex PCR followed a first-round RT-PCR using HTBI primers. TCRdb passed the multiplex PCR reads through MiXCR, listing each CDR3 protein once. Found here are around 1.1 million distinct CDR3 sequences, roughly 35% of them singletons; the top ten hold over 8.5%. Material for sequencing was peripheral blood or thyroid tissue (not recorded which). These receptors all stem from an adult man with Graves' hyperthyroidism.

Notes on this clonotype: Mismatch with germline at one junction end may stem from a read error. The chain links TRBV10-3 to TRBJ1-1; D is ambiguous. Germline V gene lookup returns CDR1 ENHRY and CDR2 SYGVKD. CDR3 length: 15 residues. Here the CDR3 DNA reads TGTGCCAGCAGTGAATTTGAAGGGAAGGGCACTGAAGCTTTCTTT. Protein sequence: CASSEFEGKGTEAFF.

Many counts were recorded for this clonotype. The chain combines TRBV9 with TRBJ2-2; 7 bases align to TRBD2. CDR3 length: 15 residues. After removal of 2 bases from V and 7 bases from J, the junction contained 8 bases not matched to a gene. Germline-derived CDR1 and CDR2 are SGDLS and YYNGEE. The CDR3 sequence: CASSVSGIQGGELFF. The CDR3 coding sequence is TGTGCCAGCAGCGTGAGCGGGATCCAGGGCGGGGAGCTGTTTTTT.

The chain combines TRBV20-1 with TRBJ1-2; TRBD1 might be the D (5 bases). CDR1 is DFQATT and CDR2 is SNEGSKA in the germline V gene (reference sequence). CDR3 length: 13 amino acids. With 1 base removed from V and 8 bases from J, the gap between germline ends came to 14 bases. This CDR3 is CSARVGGARGYTF. DNA of the CDR3: TGCAGTGCTAGAGTGGGAGGGGCGCGAGGCTACACCTTC.

This clonotype has at least ten counts. The gene calls are TRBV9 and TRBJ1-1; TRBD1 is a possible D gene (6 bases). The germline gives CDR1 SGDLS, CDR2 YYNGEE. V lost 4 bases, J lost 3 bases, and 16 bases lay in between. The CDR3 has 15 amino acids. The CDR3 DNA follows: TGTGCCAGCAGCCGACCGGGACACCGAGACACTGAAGCTTTCTTT. Translation: CASSRPGHRDTEAFF.

The chain employs TRBV19 and TRBJ1-5; D is uncertain. This CDR3 has 15 amino acids. The V end lost 3 bases, the J end lost 0 bases, and 9 bases lay between the germline ends. CDR1 LNHDA and CDR2 SQIVND come from the germline V gene (reference sequence). The DNA of the CDR3 is TGTGCCAGTAGTATGGGGATCCATAGCAATCAGCCCCAGCATTTT. It specifies CASSMGIHSNQPQHF.

There are many counts of this clonotype. The rearrangement links TRBV14 to TRBJ1-6; D gene uncertain. Deletions cut 4 bases from V and 9 bases from J, with 10 bases between. The CDR3 spans 13 residues. Germline V gives CDR1 SGHDN, CDR2 FVKESK. CDR3 DNA: TGTGCCAGCAGCCCGATCGGGAGTTCACCCCTCCACTTT. This translates into CASSPIGSSPLHF.

This clonotype was counted between two and nine times. The chain recombines TRBV4-3 with TRBJ2-5, with D tentatively TRBD1 (6 bases). The germline V and J ends were trimmed by 1 base and 6 bases, with 9 bases remaining between them. Germline V CDR1 and CDR2: LGHNA, YSLEER. The CDR3 sequence is 13 residues long. The CDR3 protein is CASSQVGGQTQYF. Written as DNA, the CDR3 is TGCGCCAGCAGCCAAGTAGGGGGTCAGACCCAGTACTTC.

This clonotype has a count of ten or more. One end of the junction does not line up with germline, which may come from a read error. The rearrangement uses TRBV2 and TRBJ2-5, with D perhaps TRBD1 (5 bases). There are 15 residues in the CDR3. The germline V gene has CDR1 SNHLY and CDR2 FYNNEI. The CDR3 loop is CASSEGVAGKEAQYF. The CDR3 nucleotides read TGTGCCAGCAGTGAAGGTGTGGCAGGGAAAGAGGCCCAGTACTTC. The variable domain in full, completed from reference TRBV2 and TRBJ2-5, reads EPEVTQTPSHQVTQMGQEVILRCVPISNHLYFYWYRQILGQKVEFLVSFYNNEISEKSEIFDDQFSVERPDGSNFTLKIRSTKLEDSAMYFCASSEGVAGKEAQYFGPGTRLLVL.

This clonotype was seen at least ten times. V gene TRBV2 combines with J gene TRBJ1-2, with 9 nucleotides matching TRBD1. CDR3 length: 16 residues. Unmatched junction bases numbered 9, after V lost 4 bases and J lost 3 bases. CDR1 is SNHLY and CDR2 is FYNNEI in the germline V gene. The CDR3 here is CASSGDRGVLDYGYTF. CDR3 DNA: TGTGCCAGCAGTGGAGACAGGGGGGTTTTGGACTATGGCTACACCTTC.

This clonotype came up many times. This rearrangement joins TRBV7-2 to TRBJ1-1; D is ambiguous. The CDR3 is made up of 14 amino acids. V lost 7 bases and J lost 4, with 16 bases in between. Looked up from germline, CDR1 is SGHTA and CDR2 is FQGNSA. DNA of the CDR3: TGTGCCAGCACCCGAGGCGGCGGACGCACTGAAGCTTTCTTT. It translates to CASTRGGGRTEAFF. The complete variable domain, with remaining parts taken from reference TRBV7-2 and TRBJ1-1, reads GAGVSQSPSNKVTEKGKDVELRCDPISGHTALYWYRQSLGQGLEFLIYFQGNSAPDKSGLPSDRFSAERTGGSVSTLTIQRTQQEDSAVYLCASTRGGGRTEAFFGQGTRLTVV.

At least ten counts were recorded for this clonotype. The chain combines TRBV7-9 with TRBJ1-2; possibly TRBD1 for D (6 bases). Germline values: CDR1 SEHNR, CDR2 FQNEAQ (reference sequence). V was cut by 3 bases and J by 3 bases, with 17 bases left in between. The CDR3 has 16 residues. DNA of the CDR3: TGTGCCAGCAGCTTCTATCTTACAGGGTTCGACTATGGCTACACCTTC. It translates to CASSFYLTGFDYGYTF.

The CDR3 reads CASSQPSGGYNEQYF. The CDR3 nucleotides read TGTGCCAGCAGCCAACCTAGCGGGGGGTACAATGAGCAGTACTTC. The chain carries TRBV7-9 and TRBJ2-7, with 11 bases fitting TRBD2. Germline V gene lookup returns CDR1 SEHNR and CDR2 FQNEAQ (reference sequence). The length of the CDR3 is 15 residues. The V gene end was trimmed by 5 bases and the J gene end by 7 bases; junction bases not matched to a gene: 10.

This clonotype has a count of ten or more. The chain recombines TRBV10-3 with TRBJ2-7; no clear D gene. This CDR3 has 14 residues. The germline V gene has CDR1 ENHRY and CDR2 SYGVKD. V lost 3 bases, J lost 3 bases, and 12 bases lay in between. The CDR3 DNA is TGTGCCATCAGTGAAGGTGGCAGTTACTACGAGCAGTACTTC. Translated: CAISEGGSYYEQYF.

This clonotype was found a few times. The junction departs from germline at one end; a sequencing error may be responsible. The genes are TRBV10-3 and TRBJ1-2; the match to TRBD1 covers 11 bases. The CDR3 has 16 amino acids. Germline V gene data show CDR1 as ENHRY and CDR2 as SYGVKD. CDR3 nucleotide sequence: TGTGCCAGCAGTGGCCGGACAGGGGGCGAAAACTATGGCTACACCTTC. Amino acids: CASSGRTGGENYGYTF.

The table lists this clonotype with a few counts. The chain combines TRBV6-6 with TRBJ2-5, with D tentatively TRBD1 (7 bases). Germline-derived CDR1 and CDR2 are MNHNY and SVGAGI (reference sequence). With 8 bases removed from V and 4 bases from J, the gap between germline ends came to 17 bases. CDR3 length: 14 amino acids. CDR3 sequence reads: CASVEGARRETQYF. In DNA, the CDR3 is TGTGCCAGCGTGGAGGGGGCCCGGCGAGAGACCCAGTACTTC.

This clonotype has just a few counts. J is TRBJ1-2 and V is TRBV4-1, with D tentatively TRBD1 (6 bases). The CDR3 is 15 residues long. The V end lost 2 bases, the J end lost 7 bases, and 17 bases lay between the germline ends. Germline V lookup: CDR1 MGHRA, CDR2 YSYEKL. CDR3 in DNA: TGCGCCAGCAGCCAATGGTACCGGGACATCAGTGGCTACACCTTC. Protein: CASSQWYRDISGYTF.

This sequence joins TRBV20-1 and TRBJ2-7, with D uncertain. Germline CDR1 is DFQATT and CDR2 is SNEGSKA (reference sequence). The CDR3 has 14 amino acids. The V and J ends lost 5 bases and 4 bases respectively, with 18 bases between them. For the CDR3, the DNA is TGCAGTGCTGCCCCGGAAGGTTTTTCTTACGAGCAGTACTTC. It translates to CSAAPEGFSYEQYF.

The chain has TRBV25-1 and TRBJ1-2; the match to TRBD1 covers 12 bases. This CDR3 is 15 amino acids long. J gave up 6 bases and V 4 bases, and 6 bases lay outside the gene matches. The V gene's germline CDR1 is MGHDK and CDR2 SYGVNS. The CDR3, as DNA: TGTGCCAGCAGTGGAACGGGGACAGGGGGCGATGGCTACACCTTC. Translated, it gives CASSGTGTGGDGYTF.

This clonotype was seen only a few times. The rearrangement joins TRBV12-3 or TRBV12-4 to TRBJ2-7; D is possibly TRBD2 (5 bases). The CDR3 has 15 residues. Trimming took off 1 base at V and 6 bases at J, with 16 bases between the two ends. The DNA of the CDR3 is TGTGCCAGCAGTTTAGTAGGGCAGGTGGGGAGCGAGCAGTACTTC. It specifies CASSLVGQVGSEQYF.

This clonotype was seen a few times. The rearrangement uses TRBV5-1 and TRBJ1-6, with D hard to call. CDR1 SGHRS and CDR2 YFSETQ come from the germline V gene. This CDR3 region has 13 residues. Trimming pared 1 base from V and 11 bases from J, leaving 10 bases between. This CDR3 reads CASSLFSGTPLHF. The CDR3 nucleotides are TGCGCCAGCAGCTTGTTCTCGGGCACACCCCTCCACTTT.

This clonotype has only a few counts. V usage is TRBV12-3 or TRBV12-4 and J usage is TRBJ2-7, with 7 bases identical to TRBD1. This CDR3 contains 15 residues. Trimming cost V 6 bases and J 0 bases; bases outside gene matches: 8. The CDR3 DNA follows: TGTGCCAGCAGCGAAGGGACAGCTTTCTCCTACGAGCAGTACTTC. It encodes CASSEGTAFSYEQYF.

The table lists this clonotype with many counts. The rearrangement joins TRBV7-3 to TRBJ1-2; TRBD1 matches at 8 bases. The J segment lost 4 bases and the V segment lost 2 bases, leaving 12 bases of the junction unmatched. The CDR3 is 17 amino acids. The germline gives CDR1 SGHTA, CDR2 FQGTGA. The CDR3 sequence: CASSLRPMGQALYGYTF. The CDR3 bases are TGTGCCAGCAGCTTACGGCCGATGGGACAGGCCCTCTATGGCTACACCTTC.

This clonotype was counted at least ten times. One end of the junction does not line up with germline, which may come from a read error. The genes are TRBV7-2 and TRBJ2-7, with D possibly matching TRBD2 (6 bases). The CDR3 consists of 15 residues. CDR1 and CDR2 (germline): SGHTA, FQGNSA. Here the CDR3 reads CASSLATSSSYEQYF. CDR3 coding DNA: TGTGCCAGCAGCCTAGCGACTTCTAGCTCCTACGAGCAGTACTTC.

This clonotype has a count of ten or more. The chain employs TRBV10-3 and TRBJ2-2; D is undetermined. Germline V CDR1 and CDR2: ENHRY, SYGVKD. There are 14 residues in the CDR3. The V gene lost 4 bases and the J gene lost 0 bases, with 6 bases spanning the gap. The CDR3 loop reads CAISVDSNTGELFF. DNA of the CDR3: TGTGCCATCAGTGTCGACTCGAACACCGGGGAGCTGTTTTTT.

This clonotype was counted only a few times. The chain joins TRBV12-3 or TRBV12-4 to TRBJ2-5; 8 positions agree with TRBD2. CDR3 length equals 17 residues. Losses at the gene ends were 4 bases for V and 5 bases for J; bases not matched to a gene: 15. CDR3 bases: TGTGCCAGCAGTTACTCGGATCCCGGGGGGGCGGGGGAGACCCAGTACTTC. This encodes CASSYSDPGGAGETQYF.

In DNA form, the CDR3 reads TGTGCCAGCAGCTCCAGGTCTGTAGAGGGATTTGGAAACACCATATATTTT. This gives the protein CASSSRSVEGFGNTIYF. The chain carries TRBV13 and TRBJ1-3; D unclear. The CDR3 runs to 17 residues. Deletions cut 4 bases from V and 3 bases from J, with 19 bases between. Germline CDR1 and CDR2: PRHDT and FYEKMQ (reference sequence).

V and J are TRBV29-1 and TRBJ2-7; 10 bases agree with TRBD2. V shed 4 bases and J 3 bases; nucleotides not matched to a gene: 12. From germline, CDR1 is SQVTM and CDR2 ANQGSEA. CDR3 size: 16 residues. CDR3 nucleotides: TGCAGCGTTGTCGCGACAACTAGCGGGGTCCGCTACGAGCAGTACTTC. Protein: CSVVATTSGVRYEQYF.